This T cell receptor (beta chain) was captured in a study of OX40 agonist ivuxolimab in advanced cancers. Study background: Earlier anti-PD-1, anti-PD-L1 or anti-CTLA-4 therapy was permitted; over 35% had received some. Whole-study results and caveats: Expanded clones tended on average to be more numerous among CD8+ T cells than CD4+. Part of the nonresponder group also had normalized T-cell clonal expansion that was low.

Clones were read by immunoSEQ multiplex PCR, and TCRdb kept only the in-frame ones, dropping some. The sample holds about 68,000 clones, 65% to 90% seen once. The length of the CDR3 is 14 residues. Trimming shortened V by 5 bases and J by 2 bases, and 13 bases separated the two germline ends. From germline, CDR1 is SGHRS and CDR2 YFSETQ. About this clone itself: Its antigen is unidentified.

The receptor comes from an adult with an advanced solid tumor such as melanoma, head and neck, liver or kidney cancer. The starting material was CD4+ or CD8+ T cells sorted from blood, obtained in a trial of the OX40 agonist ivuxolimab. This chain uses TRBV5-1 with TRBJ1-2; a weak D match, TRBD1 (6 bases). The CDR3 loop reads CASSPEGGNYGYTF. CDR3 sequence (DNA): TGCGCCAGCAGTCCGGAAGGGGGGAACTATGGCTACACCTTC.